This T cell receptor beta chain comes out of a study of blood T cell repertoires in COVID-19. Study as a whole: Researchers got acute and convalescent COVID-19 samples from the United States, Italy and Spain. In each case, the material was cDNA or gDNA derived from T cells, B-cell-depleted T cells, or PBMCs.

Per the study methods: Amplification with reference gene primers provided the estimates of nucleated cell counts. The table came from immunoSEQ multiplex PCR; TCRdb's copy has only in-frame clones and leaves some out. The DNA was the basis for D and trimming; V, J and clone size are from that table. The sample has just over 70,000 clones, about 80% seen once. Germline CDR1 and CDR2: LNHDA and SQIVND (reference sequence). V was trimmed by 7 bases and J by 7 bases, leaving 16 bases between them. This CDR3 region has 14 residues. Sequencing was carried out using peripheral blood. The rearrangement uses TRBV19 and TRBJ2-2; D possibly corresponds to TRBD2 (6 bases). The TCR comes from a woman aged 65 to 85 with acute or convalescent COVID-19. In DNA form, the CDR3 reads TGTGCCAGTACCCCCGGCGGGGCGGACGGGGAGCTGTTTTTT. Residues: CASTPGGADGELFF.